Listed below are T cell receptor beta chains from one sample, sequenced in a study of blood T cell repertoires in COVID-19. Profiled with immunoSEQ multiplex PCR; TCRdb holds only in-frame clones, not every one. Of 65,000 to 85,000 clones in the sample, 88% were seen once. Material: peripheral blood. The source is a human donor in a cohort sampled during active COVID-19. Both conserved end residues are part of each CDR3. Each record gives: V gene, J gene, clone size, D gene, CDR3 protein, CDR3 DNA. A D gene is named only where the DNA matches it firmly. Clone size is shown for a subset of rows, as once, few, many or a class of expanded clone.

>TRBV15|TRBJ2-1|.|.
CATSTLWEDTNEQFF
TGTGCCACCAGCACCCTTTGGGAGGATACCAATGAGCAGTTCTTC
>TRBV28|TRBJ1-2|.|TRBD1
CASSSGQGTAGYTF
TGTGCCAGCAGTTCGGGACAGGGGACCGCTGGCTACACCTTC
>TRBV30|TRBJ2-1|once|TRBD2
CAWTGGRASLSYNEQFF
TGTGCCTGGACTGGCGGGAGGGCCTCCCTCTCCTACAATGAGCAGTTCTTC
>TRBV19|TRBJ1-5|.|TRBD1
CASSKETGESGNQPQHF
TGTGCCAGTAGTAAGGAGACAGGGGAAAGCGGCAATCAGCCCCAGCATTTT
>TRBV6-5|TRBJ1-1|.|TRBD1
CASSYGDRLNTEAFF
TGTGCCAGCAGTTACGGGGACAGACTGAACACTGAAGCTTTCTTT
>TRBV28|TRBJ2-1|.|TRBD2
CASSFLRLAGVDEQFF
TGTGCCAGCAGTTTCTTACGACTAGCGGGAGTAGATGAGCAGTTCTTC
>TRBV10-1|TRBJ1-1|.|TRBD1
CASSESSVRGTEAFF
TGCGCCAGCAGTGAGAGTTCGGTCAGGGGGACTGAAGCTTTCTTT
>TRBV19|TRBJ2-1|.|.
CASSSPGLRVPEQFF
TGTGCCAGTAGTTCACCGGGACTTCGGGTTCCGGAGCAGTTCTTC
>TRBV28|TRBJ1-5|.|.
CASSGPQGSNQPQHF
TGTGCCAGCAGCGGACCACAGGGCAGCAATCAGCCCCAGCATTTT
>TRBV18|TRBJ1-6|.|TRBD1
CASSLTGDNSPLHF
TGTGCCAGCTCACTTACAGGGGATAATTCACCCCTCCACTTT
>TRBV15|TRBJ2-3|.|TRBD2
CATRPGLAADTQYF
TGTGCCACCCGACCGGGACTAGCCGCAGATACGCAGTATTTT
>TRBV2|TRBJ2-5|.|TRBD2
CASGGGPGGETQYF
TGTGCCAGTGGCGGGGGGCCCGGAGGGGAGACCCAGTACTTC
>TRBV18|TRBJ2-3|.|.
CASSPGQTDTQYF
TGTGCCAGCTCACCCGGACAGACAGATACGCAGTATTTT
>TRBV5-6|TRBJ2-7|few|.
CASSLSREQYF
TGTGCCAGCAGCCTCTCGCGGGAGCAGTACTTC
>TRBV4-2|TRBJ2-4|.|TRBD2
CASSQAASGVPNIQYF
TGTGCCAGCAGCCAAGCGGCTAGCGGGGTGCCAAACATTCAGTACTTC
>TRBV5-5|TRBJ2-7|.|.
CASSFLPQGSYEQYF
TGTGCCAGCAGCTTCTTGCCGCAGGGGTCCTACGAGCAGTACTTC
>TRBV29-1|TRBJ1-1|.|TRBD1
CSASQTGSTEAFF
TGCAGCGCCTCTCAGACAGGGTCGACTGAAGCTTTCTTT
>TRBV5-4|TRBJ2-7|.|TRBD2
CASSLGSGRDHEQYF
TGTGCCAGCAGCTTGGGTAGCGGGAGGGACCACGAGCAGTACTTC
>TRBV5-1|TRBJ2-2|.|TRBD1
CASSRDSDTGELFF
TGCGCCAGCAGCCGGGACAGTGACACCGGGGAGCTGTTTTTT
>TRBV9|TRBJ2-7|.|TRBD1
CASSVRDRGVYEQYF
TGTGCCAGCAGCGTTCGCGACAGGGGAGTTTACGAGCAGTACTTC
>TRBV10-1|TRBJ2-6|.|.
CASSERGSGANVLTF
TGCGCCAGCAGTGAGAGGGGGTCTGGGGCCAACGTCCTGACTTTC
>TRBV19|TRBJ1-2|.|.
CASSIDMRHEHGYTF
TGTGCCAGTAGTATAGATATGCGGCATGAACATGGCTACACCTTC
>TRBV2|TRBJ1-2|.|.
CASKVGGGYTF
TGTGCCAGCAAGGTCGGGGGGGGCTACACCTTC
>TRBV29-1|TRBJ2-1|.|TRBD2
CSVEETNQRGYNEQFF
TGCAGCGTTGAAGAGACGAACCAGCGGGGGTACAATGAGCAGTTCTTC
>TRBV19|TRBJ2-7|.|.
CASSTSVGDTYEQYF
TGTGCCAGTAGTACGTCCGTCGGGGACACCTACGAGCAGTACTTC
>TRBV13|TRBJ2-3|.|.
CASSPSGVGDTQYF
TGTGCCAGCAGCCCCTCGGGGGTGGGGGATACGCAGTATTTT
>TRBV19|TRBJ2-7|.|.
CASRESTGSFYEQYF
TGTGCCAGCAGGGAGTCCACAGGGTCGTTCTACGAGCAGTACTTC
>TRBV7-2|TRBJ1-2|.|.
CASSPGARSGYTF
TGTGCCAGCAGCCCAGGGGCCCGAAGTGGCTACACCTTC
>TRBV9|TRBJ1-6|.|.
CASSEGKGTISAYNSPLHF
TGTGCCAGCAGCGAGGGAAAGGGGACTATCAGCGCCTATAATTCACCCCTCCACTTT
>TRBV4-1|TRBJ1-3|.|.
CASSRTDRSGNTIYF
TGCGCCAGCAGCCGTACCGACAGGTCTGGAAACACCATATATTTT
>TRBV29-1|TRBJ2-3|.|.
CSVAEGRADTQYF
TGCAGCGTCGCAGAGGGTCGTGCAGATACGCAGTATTTT
>TRBV10-3|TRBJ2-1|few|TRBD2
CAIRSGTSGNEQFF
TGTGCCATCAGATCCGGGACTAGCGGCAATGAGCAGTTCTTC
>TRBV7-2|TRBJ2-5|.|TRBD2
CASSLGASSGAGETQYF
TGTGCCAGCAGCTTAGGGGCGTCTAGCGGGGCTGGGGAGACCCAGTACTTC